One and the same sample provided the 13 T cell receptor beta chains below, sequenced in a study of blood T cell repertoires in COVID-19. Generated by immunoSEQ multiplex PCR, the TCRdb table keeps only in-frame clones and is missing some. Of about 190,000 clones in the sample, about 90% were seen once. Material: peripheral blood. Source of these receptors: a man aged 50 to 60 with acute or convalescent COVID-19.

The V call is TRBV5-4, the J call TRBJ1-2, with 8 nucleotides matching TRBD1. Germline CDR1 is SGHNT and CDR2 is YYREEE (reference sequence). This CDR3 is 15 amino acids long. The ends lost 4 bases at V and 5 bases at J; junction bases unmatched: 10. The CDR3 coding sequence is TGTGCCAGCAGCCTGCCGGACAGGGTCGAGTATGGCTACACCTTC. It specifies CASSLPDRVEYGYTF. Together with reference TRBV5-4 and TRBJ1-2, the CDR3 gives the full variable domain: ETGVTQSPTHLIKTRGQQVTLRCSSQSGHNTVSWYQQALGQGPQFIFQYYREEENGRGNFPPRFSGLQFPNYSSELNVNALELDDSALYLCASSLPDRVEYGYTFGSGTRLTVV.

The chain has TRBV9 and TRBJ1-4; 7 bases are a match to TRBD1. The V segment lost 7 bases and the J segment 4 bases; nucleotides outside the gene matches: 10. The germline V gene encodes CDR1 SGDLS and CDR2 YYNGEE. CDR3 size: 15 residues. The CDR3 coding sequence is TGTGCCAGCGCCCCAGGGGGGAACATTAATGAAAAACTGTTTTTT. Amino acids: CASAPGGNINEKLFF.

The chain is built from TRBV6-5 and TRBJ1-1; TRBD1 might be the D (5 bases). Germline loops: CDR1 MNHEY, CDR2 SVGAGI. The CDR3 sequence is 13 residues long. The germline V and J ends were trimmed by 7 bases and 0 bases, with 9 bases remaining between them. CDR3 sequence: CASTDRMNTEAFF. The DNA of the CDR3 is TGTGCCAGCACCGACAGAATGAACACTGAAGCTTTCTTT.

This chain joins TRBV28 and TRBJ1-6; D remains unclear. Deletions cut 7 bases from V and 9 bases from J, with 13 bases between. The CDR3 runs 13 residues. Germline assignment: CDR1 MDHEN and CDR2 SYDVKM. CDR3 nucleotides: TGTGCCAGCACGTCGGGATCCGCTTCACCCCTCCACTTT. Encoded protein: CASTSGSASPLHF. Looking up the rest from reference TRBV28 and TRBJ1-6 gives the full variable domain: DVKVTQSSRYLVKRTGEKVFLECVQDMDHENMFWYRQDPGLGLRLIYFSYDVKMKEKGDIPEGYSVSREKKERFSLILESASTNQTSMYLCASTSGSASPLHFGNGTRLTVT.

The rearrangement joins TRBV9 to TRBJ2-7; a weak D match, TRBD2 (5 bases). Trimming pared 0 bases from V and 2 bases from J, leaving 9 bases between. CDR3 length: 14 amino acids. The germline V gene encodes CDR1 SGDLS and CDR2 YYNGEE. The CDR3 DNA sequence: TGTGCCAGCAGCGTAGACGGGGATACCTACGAGCAGTACTTC. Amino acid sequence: CASSVDGDTYEQYF. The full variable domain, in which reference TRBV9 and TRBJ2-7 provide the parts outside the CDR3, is DSGVTQTPKHLITATGQRVTLRCSPRSGDLSVYWYQQSLDQGLQFLIQYYNGEERAKGNILERFSAQQFPDLHSELNLSSLELGDSALYFCASSVDGDTYEQYFGPGTRLTVT.

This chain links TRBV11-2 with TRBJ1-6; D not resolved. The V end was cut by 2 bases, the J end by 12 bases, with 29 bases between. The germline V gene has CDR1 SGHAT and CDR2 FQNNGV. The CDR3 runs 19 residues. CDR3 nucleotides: TGTGCCAGCAGCTTATACGTACGGGGTTCGCGAGTTTCACGGGTACCCCTCCACTTT. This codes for CASSLYVRGSRVSRVPLHF.

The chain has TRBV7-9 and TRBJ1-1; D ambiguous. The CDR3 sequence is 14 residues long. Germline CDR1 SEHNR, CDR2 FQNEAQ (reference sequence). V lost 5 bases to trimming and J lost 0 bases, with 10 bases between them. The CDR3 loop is CASSAFRMNTEAFF. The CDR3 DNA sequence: TGTGCCAGCAGCGCATTCAGGATGAACACTGAAGCTTTCTTT.

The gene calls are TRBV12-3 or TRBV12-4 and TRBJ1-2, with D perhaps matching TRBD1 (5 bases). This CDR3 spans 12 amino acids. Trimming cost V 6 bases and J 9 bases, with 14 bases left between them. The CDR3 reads CASSPADSRYTF. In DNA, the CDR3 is TGTGCCAGCAGCCCCGCTGACAGCCGCTACACCTTC.

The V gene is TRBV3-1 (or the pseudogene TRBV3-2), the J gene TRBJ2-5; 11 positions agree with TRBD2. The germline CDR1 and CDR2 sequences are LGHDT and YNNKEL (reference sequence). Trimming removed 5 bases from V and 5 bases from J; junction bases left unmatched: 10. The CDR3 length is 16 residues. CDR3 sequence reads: CASSTAGSGRGETQYF. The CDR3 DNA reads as TGTGCCAGCAGCACAGCTGGTAGCGGGAGGGGGGAGACCCAGTACTTC.

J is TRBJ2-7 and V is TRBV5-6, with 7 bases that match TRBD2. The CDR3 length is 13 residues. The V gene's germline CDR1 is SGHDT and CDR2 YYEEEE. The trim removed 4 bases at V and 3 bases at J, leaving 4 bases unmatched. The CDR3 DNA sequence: TGTGCCAGCAGCACCGGGACTAACTACGAGCAGTACTTC. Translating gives CASSTGTNYEQYF. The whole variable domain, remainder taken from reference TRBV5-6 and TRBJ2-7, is DAGVTQSPTHLIKTRGQQVTLRCSPKSGHDTVSWYQQALGQGPQFIFQYYEEEERQRGNFPDRFSGHQFPNYSSELNVNALLLGDSALYLCASSTGTNYEQYFGPGTRLTVT.

The CDR3 sequence: CASSKLSGANVLTF. Written as DNA, the CDR3 is TGTGCCAGTTCGAAGCTTTCTGGGGCCAACGTCCTGACTTTC. The chain employs TRBV2 and TRBJ2-6; D call uncertain. The CDR3 length is 14 residues. The V gene's germline CDR1 is SNHLY and CDR2 FYNNEI. V gave up 9 bases and J gave up 1 base, with 10 bases separating them.

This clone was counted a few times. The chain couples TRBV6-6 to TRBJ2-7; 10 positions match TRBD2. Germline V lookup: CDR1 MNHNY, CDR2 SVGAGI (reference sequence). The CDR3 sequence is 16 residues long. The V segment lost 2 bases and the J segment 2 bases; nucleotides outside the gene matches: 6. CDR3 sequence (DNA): TGTGCCAGCAGTTACCTGGGGCTAGCGGGGGCCTACGAGCAGTACGTC. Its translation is CASSYLGLAGAYEQYV.

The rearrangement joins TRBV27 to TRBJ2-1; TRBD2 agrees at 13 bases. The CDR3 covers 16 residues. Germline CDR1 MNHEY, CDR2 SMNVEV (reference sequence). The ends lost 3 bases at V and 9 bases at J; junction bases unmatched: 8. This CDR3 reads CASSFWTSGSLGEQFF. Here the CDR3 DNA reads TGTGCCAGCAGTTTTTGGACTAGCGGGAGTCTTGGTGAGCAGTTCTTC.